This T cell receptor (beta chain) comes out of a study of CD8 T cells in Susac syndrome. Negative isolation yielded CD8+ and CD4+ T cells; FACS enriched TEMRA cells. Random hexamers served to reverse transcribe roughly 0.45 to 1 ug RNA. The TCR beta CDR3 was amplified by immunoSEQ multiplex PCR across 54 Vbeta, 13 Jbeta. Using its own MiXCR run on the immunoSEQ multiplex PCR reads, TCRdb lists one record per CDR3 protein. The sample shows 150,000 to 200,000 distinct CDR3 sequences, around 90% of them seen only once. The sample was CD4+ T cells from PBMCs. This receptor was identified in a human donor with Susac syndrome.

For the CDR3, the DNA is TGCAGCGTTACCTGGGGGACAGGGGGTAATCAGCCCCAGCATTTT. It is translated as CSVTWGTGGNQPQHF. The chain couples TRBV29-1 to TRBJ1-5; 11 nucleotides agree with TRBD1. The CDR3 consists of 15 residues. The germline V gene encodes CDR1 SQVTM and CDR2 ANQGSEA. The trim removed 5 bases at V and 4 bases at J, leaving 7 bases unmatched.